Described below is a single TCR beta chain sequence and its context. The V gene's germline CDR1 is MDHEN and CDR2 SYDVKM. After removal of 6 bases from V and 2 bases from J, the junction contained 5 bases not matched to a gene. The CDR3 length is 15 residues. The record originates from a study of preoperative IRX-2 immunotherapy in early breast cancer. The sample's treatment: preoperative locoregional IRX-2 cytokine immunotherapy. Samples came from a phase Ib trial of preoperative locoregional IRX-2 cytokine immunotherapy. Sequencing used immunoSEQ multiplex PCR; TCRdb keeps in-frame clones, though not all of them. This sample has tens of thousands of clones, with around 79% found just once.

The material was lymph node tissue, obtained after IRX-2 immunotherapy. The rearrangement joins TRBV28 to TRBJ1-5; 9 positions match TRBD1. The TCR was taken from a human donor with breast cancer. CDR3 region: CASREGQGGNQPQHF. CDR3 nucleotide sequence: TGTGCCAGCAGAGAGGGACAGGGCGGCAATCAGCCCCAGCATTTT.